This T cell receptor beta chain appears in the sequencing data of a study of beta chain features in type 1 diabetes (dated by TCRdb to 2017 to 2018). About the study as a whole: Mean age, gender distribution, total cell number and subset yield were not different between patients and healthy donors. Across all samples, some 110,000,000 sorted cells were examined, and cell number per subset correlated strongly with RNA yield. In the study, TCRB repertoires of sorted circulating CD4+ T cell subsets from recently diagnosed type 1 diabetes patients were compared with those of matched healthy donors. Naive and central memory subsets were obtained from all 30 or so donors, but regulatory and stem cell-like memory subsets were isolated from only 8 patients and roughly eight healthy donors.

In this sample, this clone turned up a few times. This receptor's antigen is unknown. Base qualities are not at hand, and no much larger clone is one base apart. Other DNA sequences within the sample encode an identical CDR3. Each donor gave one peripheral blood draw, roughly 0.11 L on average, collected into heparinised tubes. A BD FACSAria II was used to sort naive, central memory, regulatory and stem cell-like memory CD4+ T cells with a panel that included CD45RO, CCR7, CD25, CD127, CD95 and CD27. Purity was above 98% for every sorted population. Right away, PBMCs were isolated by Lymphoprep density gradient centrifugation and were stained directly, with no culture step. To minimize batch effects, samples were stained and sorted in pairs, one healthy donor with one patient per experiment. The entire amount of isolated RNA was reverse transcribed using the High Capacity cDNA Reverse Transcription Kit, so the sequenced TCRB transcripts were expressed ones. Naive, central memory and regulatory T cell samples underwent deep immunoSEQ sequencing, averaging around 4 million total reads per sample. Sorted cells were lysed in RLT buffer, and RNA was extracted using DNase-treated RNeasy Micro or Mini kits according to cell number. To prevent cross-contamination, each cell subset was processed individually, whereas patient and healthy donor samples were processed jointly. The immunoSEQ multiplex PCR was used to amplify TCRB sequences from cDNA, generating 87-bp fragments that spanned the CDR3 region. The amplicons were sequenced using the Illumina HiSeq platform. Turning to the authors' computational methods: PCR bias was computationally corrected using synthetic template baselines, reads within Hamming distance 2 were collapsed, and singletons that could not be merged were discarded. Reads were aligned against IMGT so that V, D and J genes, CDR3 length and insertions or deletions at six rearrangement sites could be assigned. Within each subset, clonotype counts were normalized to sorted cell number, and only after that were true diversity and Gini coefficients computed with the tcR R package. The overlap coefficient, calculated on TCRB nucleotide sequences, was used to measure repertoire sharing. As a proxy for the pre-selection repertoire, out-of-frame TCRB sequences from naive cells were analyzed. Here the immuneACCESS table is served through TCRdb, limited to in-frame sequences with V and J called. Missing clones are a known gap in these copies; in checked studies unresolved V genes cover under half, and the rest lacks a known reason. V and J calls plus clone size are reproduced from that table; the DNA served to infer D and trimming. This sample gives about 230,000 clones in total; about 10% of them show up just once. Under 0.035% of the sample goes to the ten largest clones.

The paper as a whole reports these results and caveats: Because small numbers of individuals were included in the HLA sub-analyses, any influence of HLA type on TCRB rearrangement was left unresolved. In all four CD4+ subsets, TCRB CDR3 length was moderately but significantly shorter in type 1 diabetes patients. Because cDNA rather than genomic DNA was sequenced, highly expressing activated cells could have been over-represented, although no difference in activation and CD3 levels was found between groups. Naive, central memory and regulatory TCRB repertoires appeared to be more similar among patients than among healthy donors. At VDJ recombination sites, patients with type 1 diabetes made fewer insertions and deleted more nucleotides, a pattern implying thymic rearrangement abnormalities. Shorter templates might have been favored by PCR, but patient and control samples were amplified and corrected together, so both groups would have been affected equally by any skew.

Measured from the cysteine to the phenylalanine, the CDR3 is 14 residues long. The only DNA kept is the CDR3, 42 bases in frame from the first base. Based on the germline V gene, the CDR1 and CDR2 sequences are SGHRS and YFSETQ. For this chain, trimming is 4 bases at the V end and 0 bases at the J end, and the number of junction bases without a gene match is 2. The chain joins TRBV5-1 to TRBJ1-1; a stretch of 8 junction bases matches TRBD1. The source is a woman aged 18-30 years in good health. What was sequenced was naive CD4+ T cells from blood. The meaning of the sample's cell subset or site label: true naive CD4+ T cells. CDR3 reads: CASSPDRVNTEAFF. The base sequence is TGCGCCAGCAGCCCGGACAGGGTGAACACTGAAGCTTTCTTT.